This is a list of T cell receptor beta chains from one sample in a study of OX40 agonist ivuxolimab in advanced cancers. Clones were read by immunoSEQ multiplex PCR, and TCRdb kept only the in-frame ones, dropping some. The sample yields about 22,000 clones, about 88% seen once. The sequencing here drew on CD4+ or CD8+ T cells sorted from blood, taken in a trial of the OX40 agonist ivuxolimab. The receptors were gathered from an adult with an advanced solid tumor such as melanoma, head and neck, liver or kidney cancer. CDR3s include the opening cysteine and the closing phenylalanine or tryptophan. The D gene is left open where the match is weak. Clone size is not always given. Where it is, it says once, few, many or a class for expanded clones.

D gene,J gene,V gene,CDR3 length,clone size,CDR3 DNA,CDR3 protein
NA,TRBJ2-7,TRBV7-8,12,NA,TGTGCCAGCAGCTTAGTTACCTACGAGCAGTACTTC,CASSLVTYEQYF
NA,TRBJ2-3,TRBV4-2,15,NA,TGTGCCAGCAGCCTAGACTCAGGGCCAACAGATACGCAGTATTTT,CASSLDSGPTDTQYF
TRBD1,TRBJ1-2,TRBV4-3,16,NA,TGCGCCAGCAGCCAAGGAACCTTGGGACAGGGCTATGGCTACACCTTC,CASSQGTLGQGYGYTF
NA,TRBJ2-7,TRBV27,14,NA,TGTGCCAGCGGGAAACAGGGCAGGGGCTACGAGCAGTACTTC,CASGKQGRGYEQYF
TRBD1,TRBJ1-2,TRBV12-5,17,NA,TGTGCTAGTGGTTTTGGTACAGGGGGTGTGAGTAACTATGGCTACACCTTC,CASGFGTGGVSNYGYTF
NA,TRBJ2-6,TRBV7-9,17,NA,TGTGCCAGCAGTCATTCTCGGGCTACCTCTGGGGCCAACGTCCTGACTTTC,CASSHSRATSGANVLTF
TRBD1,TRBJ1-1,TRBV7-9,15,NA,TGTGCCAGCAGCCCCGGGACAGACATGAACACTGAAGCTTTCTTT,CASSPGTDMNTEAFF
NA,TRBJ2-6,TRBV6-1,15,NA,TGTGCCAGCAGTGTGGACGGCCAGGGGGCCAACGTCCTGACTTTC,CASSVDGQGANVLTF
NA,TRBJ1-6,TRBV2,15,NA,TGTGCCAGCAGACATAGAGGGGGTGCTAATTCACCCCTCCACTTT,CASRHRGGANSPLHF
TRBD2,TRBJ2-2,TRBV11-2,19,NA,TGTGCCAGCAGCACCAGACAGGCCACGGGACTAGCGGGAACCGGGGAGCTGTTTTTT,CASSTRQATGLAGTGELFF
TRBD2,TRBJ2-2,TRBV5-1,15,NA,TGCGCCAGCAGCCCCGGGACTAGCGTGTCCGGGGAGCTGTTTTTT,CASSPGTSVSGELFF
NA,TRBJ1-2,TRBV27,14,NA,TGTGCCAGCCGGAAGAGAAGGGTGGGGTATGGCTACACCTTC,CASRKRRVGYGYTF
NA,TRBJ1-1,TRBV6-5,12,NA,TGTGCCAGCAGTTACCCAGACAGAGAAGCTTTCTTT,CASSYPDREAFF
TRBD1,TRBJ1-2,TRBV5-6,14,NA,TGTGCCAGCAGCTACGGGACAGGGGGTTTCAGCTACACCTTC,CASSYGTGGFSYTF
TRBD1,TRBJ2-4,TRBV10-3,16,NA,TGTGCCACTGCTGCTGAGGGACAGGGACCCAAAAACATTCAGTACTTC,CATAAEGQGPKNIQYF
NA,TRBJ2-3,TRBV30,13,NA,TGTGCCTGGTGCGGAGGGGGCACAGATACGCAGTATTTT,CAWCGGGTDTQYF
TRBD2,TRBJ2-7,TRBV5-1,13,NA,TGCGCCAGCAGCCCGGGGGGCTCCTACGAGCAGTACTTC,CASSPGGSYEQYF
TRBD2,TRBJ2-1,TRBV15,15,NA,TGTGCCACCAGCAGAGATTCTAGCGGGAGTAATGAGCAGTTCTTC,CATSRDSSGSNEQFF
TRBD2,TRBJ2-2,TRBV5-5,18,NA,TGTGCCAGCAGCCTAGGACTAGCGGGAGGGCCGAACACCGGGGAGCTGTTTTTT,CASSLGLAGGPNTGELFF
TRBD1,TRBJ1-5,TRBV27,15,NA,TGTGCCAGCAGCAAGGGGACAGGGGTTATTCAGCCCCAGCATTTT,CASSKGTGVIQPQHF
NA,TRBJ2-1,TRBV5-6,14,NA,TGTGCCAGCAGCCCCATAGATTCCTACAATGAGCAGTTCTTC,CASSPIDSYNEQFF
NA,TRBJ2-1,TRBV19,17,once,TGTGCCAGTAGTATCACGGGACCCATGCCGGACTACAATGAGCAGTTCTTC,CASSITGPMPDYNEQFF
TRBD2,TRBJ2-1,TRBV29-1,14,NA,TGCAGCGTGCTTACTAGCGGGAGGGCCGTAGATAGGGTCTTC,CSVLTSGRAVDRVF
NA,TRBJ2-1,TRBV19,15,NA,TGTGCCAGTAGTATAGGTGCGATATACTACAATGAGCAGTTCTTC,CASSIGAIYYNEQFF
TRBD1,TRBJ2-6,TRBV7-9,16,once,TGTGCCAGCAGCAGAGACAGGGGGCCTGGGGCCAACGTCCTGACTTTC,CASSRDRGPGANVLTF
NA,TRBJ2-1,TRBV19,17,NA,TGTGCCAGTAGGGGCGAAACAGGTTTTTGGGGGTGGAATGAGCAGTTCTTC,CASRGETGFWGWNEQFF
NA,TRBJ2-1,TRBV5-4,14,NA,TGTGCCAGCAGCCAGGGGGACTACTACAATGAGCAGTTCTTC,CASSQGDYYNEQFF
NA,TRBJ2-7,TRBV30,13,NA,TGTGCCTGGAGTGGGGCAGGGGCCTACGAGCAGTACTTC,CAWSGAGAYEQYF
NA,TRBJ1-2,TRBV5-1,15,NA,TGCGCCAGCAGCTTGATCGCAGGACCTAACTATGGCTACACCTTC,CASSLIAGPNYGYTF
TRBD2,TRBJ2-7,TRBV5-4,14,NA,TGTGCCAGCAGCTGGGGGACTAGCAGTTACGAGCAGTACTTC,CASSWGTSSYEQYF
NA,TRBJ1-1,TRBV25-1,15,NA,TGTGCCAGCACCTCGGGCGCAGGGTTGGACACTGAAGCTTTCTTT,CASTSGAGLDTEAFF
NA,TRBJ2-3,TRBV28,15,NA,TGTGCCAGCAGACCCTGGGGGGCTAGCACAGATACGCAGTATTTT,CASRPWGASTDTQYF
TRBD2,TRBJ2-1,TRBV27,13,NA,TGTGCCAGCAGTCCGACTAGCGTGCATGAGCAGTTCTTC,CASSPTSVHEQFF
TRBD1,TRBJ1-5,TRBV7-6,15,NA,TGTGCCAGCAGCTTACGACAGGGGATCAATCAGCCCCAGCATTTT,CASSLRQGINQPQHF
NA,TRBJ2-7,TRBV6-1,14,NA,TGTGCCAGCAGTGAGTCAGGGGTGGTCTACGAGCAGTACTTC,CASSESGVVYEQYF
TRBD2,TRBJ2-1,TRBV7-9,16,NA,TGTGCCAGCAGCTCGCCGTTCGGTAGCGGGTCACGCGAGCAGTTCTTC,CASSSPFGSGSREQFF
NA,TRBJ2-7,TRBV9,15,NA,TGTGCCAGCAGCGCGTCCTTCGACTCCCTCTACGAGCAGTACTTC,CASSASFDSLYEQYF